These 17 T cell receptor beta chains originate from one sample sequenced in a study of T cells in Graves' hyperthyroidism and ophthalmopathy. Researchers took RNA transcripts and amplified the TCR beta CDR3 regions from them. Carried out on the TCR CDR3, a first-round RT-PCR used the HTBI primer set. MiXCR was run by TCRdb on the multiplex PCR reads, yielding one entry per CDR3 protein. The sample carries approximately 690,000 distinct CDR3 sequences, less than 25% recorded once. Material: blood. The receptors originated from a man aged 25 to 40 with Graves' ophthalmopathy.

In regard to this clonotype: A read error is possible here, since a much larger clone lies one base away. The gene calls are TRBV7-2 and TRBJ2-1; TRBD1 agrees at 10 bases. The CDR3 totals 16 residues. Germline CDR1 reads SGHTA; CDR2 reads FQGNSA. The V gene end was trimmed by 5 bases and the J gene end by 0 bases; junction bases not matched to a gene: 4. CDR3 nucleotides: TGTGCCAGCAGCCCCCGGACAGGGGGCTCCTACAATGAGCAGTTCTTC. Its protein is CASSPRTGGSYNEQFF.

This sequence joins TRBV12-3 or TRBV12-4 and TRBJ2-7, with D possibly being TRBD1 or TRBD2 (5 bases each). Trimming took off 3 bases at V and 5 bases at J, with 11 bases between the two ends. CDR3 length: 13 amino acids. The CDR3 sequence is CASSLGTNHEQYF. The DNA of the CDR3 is TGTGCCAGCAGTTTGGGGACCAACCACGAGCAGTACTTC.

The chain is built from TRBV6-4 and TRBJ2-2, with D possibly being TRBD1 (6 bases). Germline V gives CDR1 MRHNA, CDR2 SNTAGT. The CDR3 covers 15 residues. Trimming cost V 5 bases and J 11 bases, with 21 bases left between them. This CDR3 is CASSRPDSSRRELFF. The CDR3 region has the DNA TGTGCCAGCAGTCGCCCGGACAGTTCCCGTCGAGAGCTGTTTTTT.

This chain connects TRBV3-1 to TRBJ2-7; 7 positions match TRBD2. Germline V gene data show CDR1 as LGHDT and CDR2 as YNNKEL (reference sequence). This CDR3 contains 16 residues. J was trimmed by 0 bases and V by 1 base; bases with no gene match: 6. The CDR3: CASSQVGGFSSYEQYF. CDR3 sequence (DNA): TGTGCCAGCAGCCAAGTCGGGGGGTTTAGCTCCTACGAGCAGTACTTC.

In this sample, this clonotype turned up a few times. The chain has TRBV29-1 and TRBJ1-1, with no clear D. V dropped 6 bases and J dropped 1 base, with 12 bases sitting between them. The CDR3 is 13 amino acids. CDR1 is SQVTM, CDR2 ANQGSEA, per germline. CDR3 region: CSVLDSGNTEAFF. As DNA, the CDR3 is TGCAGCGTACTGGATTCAGGGAACACTGAAGCTTTCTTT. Together with reference TRBV29-1 and TRBJ1-1, the CDR3 gives the full variable domain: SAVISQKPSRDICQRGTSLTIQCQVDSQVTMMFWYRQQPGQSLTLIATANQGSEATYESGFVIDKFPISRPNLTFSTLTVSNMSPEDSSIYLCSVLDSGNTEAFFGQGTRLTVV.

In its sample, this clonotype was seen many times. This chain uses TRBV28 with TRBJ1-1, with D possibly TRBD1 on 6 matching bases. V lost 5 bases, J lost 0 bases, and 13 bases lay in between. The CDR3 runs 15 residues. Germline V gene lookup returns CDR1 MDHEN and CDR2 SYDVKM. CDR3 sequence reads: CASSENREMNTEAFF. DNA for the CDR3: TGTGCCAGCAGTGAGAACAGGGAAATGAACACTGAAGCTTTCTTT.

This clonotype was counted a few times. One end of the junction is discordant with germline, which a read error may explain. The chain uses TRBV28 and TRBJ2-7, with D uncertain. In germline, CDR1 is MDHEN, CDR2 SYDVKM. The CDR3 is 14 residues long. Written as DNA, the CDR3 is TGTGCCGGCAGTTCCGACACTTTCTCCTACGAGCAGTACTTC. Amino acids: CAGSSDTFSYEQYF.

The chain uses TRBV29-1 and TRBJ2-7, with D possibly TRBD1 on 6 matching bases. This CDR3 region has 12 residues. Looked up from germline, CDR1 is SQVTM and CDR2 is ANQGSEA. Trimming took off 6 bases at V and 0 bases at J, with 9 bases between the two ends. For the CDR3, the DNA is TGCAGCGTAGGACAGCACTCCTACGAGCAGTACTTC. Encoded protein: CSVGQHSYEQYF.

The genes are TRBV29-1 and TRBJ2-3; 10 positions agree with TRBD2. This CDR3 contains 17 residues. Trimming took 0 bases from V and 4 from J; bases not matched to a gene: 10. CDR1 and CDR2 (germline): SQVTM, ANQGSEA. CDR3 loop: CSVEDRGSGRAPDTQYF. The CDR3 DNA is TGCAGCGTTGAAGATCGCGGAAGCGGGAGGGCCCCAGATACGCAGTATTTT.

In its sample, this clonotype was seen a few times. The J gene is TRBJ2-3, the V gene TRBV28; no reliable D call. Trimming took 4 bases from V and 6 from J, leaving 14 bases between them. This CDR3 has 14 amino acids. Germline V gene data show CDR1 as MDHEN and CDR2 as SYDVKM. The CDR3 reads CASSSPGSPDTQYF. DNA of the CDR3: TGTGCCAGCAGTTCTCCCGGGTCGCCCGATACGCAGTATTTT.

The chain uses TRBV27 and TRBJ1-6; no firm D call. With 2 bases removed from V and 7 bases from J, the gap between germline ends came to 15 bases. This CDR3 is 16 amino acids long. Germline V gene lookup returns CDR1 MNHEY and CDR2 SMNVEV (reference sequence). The CDR3 bases are TGTGCCAGCAGTTTAGAGCCGCCCTGGGGAAATTCACCCCTCCACTTT. Translated: CASSLEPPWGNSPLHF.

This clonotype occurred a few times. The rearrangement links TRBV10-1 to TRBJ2-3; 8 bases line up with TRBD1. There are 15 residues in the CDR3. V lost 0 bases to trimming and J lost 2 bases; unmatched junction nucleotides: 1. Looked up from germline, CDR1 is WNHNN and CDR2 is SYGVQD (reference sequence). CDR3 bases: TGCGCCAGCAGTGAGTCGACAGGGGACACAGATACGCAGTATTTT. Protein: CASSESTGDTDTQYF.

CDR3 loop: CASSYRAGGTGELFF. The CDR3 nucleotides are TGTGCCAGCAGTTACAGGGCAGGAGGGACCGGGGAGCTGTTTTTT. The chain uses TRBV6-9 and TRBJ2-2, with D possibly TRBD2 on 6 matching bases. Trimming stripped 3 bases from V and 5 bases from J, with 13 bases between. The CDR3 spans 15 residues. The germline CDR1 and CDR2 sequences are MNHGY and SVAAGI.

This chain joins TRBV7-3 and TRBJ2-7; D is ambiguous. Germline V gives CDR1 SGHTA, CDR2 FQGTGA. The germline V and J ends were trimmed by 2 bases and 0 bases, with 11 bases remaining between them. This CDR3 has 15 residues. In DNA, the CDR3 is TGTGCCAGCAGCTTAGTGCACGGGCCCTCCTACGAGCAGTACTTC. Protein: CASSLVHGPSYEQYF. The entire variable domain, with the rest obtained from reference TRBV7-3 and TRBJ2-7, is as follows: GAGVSQTPSNKVTEKGKYVELRCDPISGHTALYWYRQSLGQGPEFLIYFQGTGAADDSGLPNDRFFAVRPEGSVSTLKIQRTERGDSAVYLCASSLVHGPSYEQYFGPGTRLTVT.

The chain is built from TRBV25-1 and TRBJ2-5; D gene unclear. Germline lookup yields CDR1 MGHDK and CDR2 SYGVNS. Trimming took 1 base from V and 0 from J, leaving 21 bases between them. This CDR3 comprises 19 residues. CDR3 amino acids: CASSEFGGGQVGYQETQYF. The CDR3 region has the DNA TGTGCCAGCAGTGAATTCGGCGGTGGGCAAGTAGGGTACCAAGAGACCCAGTACTTC. The full variable domain, in which reference TRBV25-1 and TRBJ2-5 provide the parts outside the CDR3, is EADIYQTPRYLVIGTGKKITLECSQTMGHDKMYWYQQDPGMELHLIHYSYGVNSTEKGDLSSESTVSRIRTEHFPLTLESARPSHTSQYLCASSEFGGGQVGYQETQYFGPGTRLLVL.

This clonotype was picked up many times. J is TRBJ2-1 and V is TRBV3-1; TRBD2 might be the D (6 bases). The V end lost 3 bases, the J end lost 3 bases, and 12 bases lay between the germline ends. The germline CDR1 and CDR2 sequences are LGHDT and YNNKEL (reference sequence). The CDR3 has 15 amino acids. The CDR3 region has the DNA TGTGCCAGCAGCCATTCTTTGCGGGGCTACAATGAGCAGTTCTTC. Translation: CASSHSLRGYNEQFF.

This clonotype has just a few counts. The V gene is TRBV2, the J gene TRBJ2-1, with 7 bases lining up with TRBD1. The CDR3 extends over 18 amino acids. V lost 5 bases, J lost 4 bases, and 17 bases stayed unmatched. The germline V gene has CDR1 SNHLY and CDR2 FYNNEI. The CDR3 here is CASSPRRTGVIQYNEQFF. The CDR3 DNA reads as TGTGCCAGCAGTCCCCGGCGGACAGGAGTTATTCAATACAATGAGCAGTTCTTC.